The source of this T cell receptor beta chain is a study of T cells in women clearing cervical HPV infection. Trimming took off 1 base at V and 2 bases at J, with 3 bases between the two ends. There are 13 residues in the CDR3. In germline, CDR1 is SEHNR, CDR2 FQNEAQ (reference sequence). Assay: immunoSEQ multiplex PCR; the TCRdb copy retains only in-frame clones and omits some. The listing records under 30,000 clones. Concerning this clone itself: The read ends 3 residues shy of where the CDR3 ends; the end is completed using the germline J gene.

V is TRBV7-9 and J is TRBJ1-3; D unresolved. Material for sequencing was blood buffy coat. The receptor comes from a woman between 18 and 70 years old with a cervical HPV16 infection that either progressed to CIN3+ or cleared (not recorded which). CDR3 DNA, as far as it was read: TGTGCCAGCAGCTTAGTAGCTGGAAACACC. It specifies CASSLVAGNT. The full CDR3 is CASSLVAGNTIYF.